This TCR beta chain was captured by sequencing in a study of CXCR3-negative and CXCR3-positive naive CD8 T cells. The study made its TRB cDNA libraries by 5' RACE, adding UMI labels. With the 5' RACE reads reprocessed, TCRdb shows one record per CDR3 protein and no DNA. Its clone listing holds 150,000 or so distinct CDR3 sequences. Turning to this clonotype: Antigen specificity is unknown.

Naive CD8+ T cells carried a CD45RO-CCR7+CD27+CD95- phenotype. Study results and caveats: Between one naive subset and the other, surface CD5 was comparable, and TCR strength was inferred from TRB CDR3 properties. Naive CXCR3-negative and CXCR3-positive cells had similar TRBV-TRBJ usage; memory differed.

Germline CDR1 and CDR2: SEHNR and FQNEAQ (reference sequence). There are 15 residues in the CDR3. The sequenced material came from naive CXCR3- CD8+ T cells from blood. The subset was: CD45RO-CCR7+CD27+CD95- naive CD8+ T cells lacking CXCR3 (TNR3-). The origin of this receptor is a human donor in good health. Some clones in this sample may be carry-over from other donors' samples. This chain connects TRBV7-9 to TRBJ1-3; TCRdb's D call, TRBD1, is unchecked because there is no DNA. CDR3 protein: CASSTSTVSGNTIYF.